The clone carrying this T cell receptor beta chain was found a few times. TCRdb's table, derived via immunoSEQ multiplex PCR, lists solely in-frame clones and lacks some. The data contain roughly 41,000 clones, around 80% of them seen just once; the ten biggest clones take up 1.5% to 2%. This record belongs to a study of blood T cell repertoires in COVID-19. About the research overall: There were acute and convalescent COVID-19 samples, and they came from the United States, Italy and Spain. From T cells, B-cell-depleted T cells, or PBMCs came the material, which was cDNA or gDNA.

V lost 1 base and J lost 6, with 16 bases in between. The germline CDR1 and CDR2 sequences are SGHKS and YYEKEE (reference sequence). The CDR3 length is 15 residues. This clonotype was obtained from a man in his fifties or sixties with COVID-19, enrolled during active disease. This chain uses TRBV5-5 with TRBJ1-2, with D hard to call. Input material: peripheral blood. CDR3 DNA sequence: TGTGCCAGCAGCTTGTTCGGAGGAATAGGGAATGGCTACACCTTC. This encodes CASSLFGGIGNGYTF. Using reference TRBV5-5 and TRBJ1-2 for the parts outside the CDR3, the full variable domain is DAGVTQSPTHLIKTRGQQVTLRCSPISGHKSVSWYQQVLGQGPQFIFQYYEKEERGRGNFPDRFSARQFPNYSSELNVNALLLGDSALYLCASSLFGGIGNGYTFGSGTRLTVV.